The TCR beta chain described here comes from a study of beta chain features in type 1 diabetes. Points from the study as a whole: cDNA-based reads could over-represent cells with high TCR expression. Patients showed naive, central memory and Treg TCRB repertoires that appeared more similar than those of healthy donors. In every one of the four CD4+ subsets, TCRB CDR3s were moderately but significantly shorter in Type 1 diabetes patients.

This CDR3 is 13 amino acids long. V gave up 0 bases and J gave up 6 bases, with 4 bases separating them. Per germline, CDR1 SGDLS and CDR2 YYNGEE. Reverse transcription of all isolated RNA meant that expressed TCRB transcripts were sequenced. About 3.57 million reads were obtained on average from naive, central memory and regulatory T cell samples. The protocol was immunoSEQ multiplex PCR, while the TCRdb copy is restricted to in-frame clones and leaves out a portion. This sample yields 500,000 to 650,000 clones, of which about an eighth are seen a single time; around 0.12% belongs to the top ten. Note on this clone: Its specificity is not known. Other DNA sequences in the same sample also yield this CDR3.

Sequencing was carried out using naive CD4+ T cells from blood. The rearrangement links TRBV9 to TRBJ1-6; D unresolved. This clonotype was sampled from a young man with type 1 diabetes. CDR3 region: CASSVGGNSPLHF. The CDR3 DNA sequence: TGTGCCAGCAGCGTAGGGGGTAATTCACCCCTCCACTTT. Based on the CDR3 plus reference TRBV9 and TRBJ1-6, the full variable domain is DSGVTQTPKHLITATGQRVTLRCSPRSGDLSVYWYQQSLDQGLQFLIQYYNGEERAKGNILERFSAQQFPDLHSELNLSSLELGDSALYFCASSVGGNSPLHFGNGTRLTVT.